Sequencing of this T cell receptor (beta chain) was carried out in a study of shared clonotypes between healthy human individuals. At the level of the study: Every donor yielded three CD4 naive, three CD4 memory, two CD8 naive and one CD8 memory plate.

Naive CD8 cells lacked CD45RO, underwent positive selection for CCR7 and left out terminally differentiated effector memory CD45RA+ cells. In the case of this clone: Its antigen is currently unknown.

At the deep level, the assay was run. Methods used by the authors: As immunoSEQ supplied junction-only sequences (without quality scores), filtering differed. Clones were sequenced by immunoSEQ multiplex PCR, and TCRdb holds only the in-frame ones, with some missing. That table supplies the V and J calls and clone size; D and trimming were determined from the DNA. The table shows around 550,000 clones, with about 95% occurring only once. Trimming stripped 4 bases from V and 5 bases from J, with 18 bases between. From germline, CDR1 is MNHEY and CDR2 SMNVEV (reference sequence). The CDR3 contains 15 residues. Broader study findings: In contrast to clonotypes shared by all four donors, non-shared clonotypes had lower generation probabilities.

The clonotype comes from a woman aged 25 to 39 in good health. The material sequenced was naive CD8+ T cells sorted from blood. The rearrangement uses TRBV27 and TRBJ2-7; TRBD2 is a possible D gene (6 bases). The CDR3 protein is CASSSGTARWNEQYF. The CDR3 bases are TGTGCCAGCAGTTCTGGGACTGCTAGATGGAACGAGCAGTACTTC.